Each of the 12 T cell receptor beta chains below was sequenced from the same sample in a study of blood T cell repertoires in COVID-19. Libraries were prepared by immunoSEQ multiplex PCR; TCRdb keeps only in-frame clonotypes and omits some of them. Of around 140,000 clones in the sample, around 89% were seen once. Sequencing used peripheral blood. The receptors originated from a man in his sixties with active or convalescent COVID-19.

J is TRBJ1-2 and V is TRBV6-5; the D gene is possibly TRBD1 (6 bases). V was trimmed by 7 bases and J by 0 bases, leaving 15 bases between them. The CDR3 sequence is 15 residues long. Looked up from germline, CDR1 is MNHEY and CDR2 is SVGAGI. The CDR3 loop reads CASILRTDSNYGYTF. The CDR3 DNA follows: TGTGCCAGCATCCTTAGGACAGATTCTAACTATGGCTACACCTTC.

The V call is TRBV19, the J call TRBJ1-5, with D uncertain. CDR1 LNHDA and CDR2 SQIVND come from the germline V gene (reference sequence). V lost 0 bases to trimming and J lost 6 bases, with 6 bases between them. The CDR3 is made up of 13 amino acids. CDR3 sequence (DNA): TGTGCCAGTAGTATAGATCTACTTCAGCCCCAGCATTTT. Translation: CASSIDLLQPQHF.

The chain couples TRBV30 to TRBJ1-5; D gene ambiguous. This CDR3 comprises 13 residues. Germline CDR1 reads GTSNPN; CDR2 reads SVGIG (reference sequence). Trimming shortened V by 4 bases and J by 4 bases, and 11 bases separated the two germline ends. CDR3 region: CAWTGTGNQPQHF. CDR3 coding DNA: TGTGCCTGGACAGGAACGGGGAATCAGCCCCAGCATTTT.

The gene calls are TRBV18 and TRBJ1-1; weak D call: TRBD1 (5 bases). The V gene's germline CDR1 is KGHSH and CDR2 LQKENI. This CDR3 contains 15 residues. With 0 bases removed from V and 2 bases from J, the gap between germline ends came to 10 bases. For the CDR3, the DNA is TGTGCCAGCTCACCACCGGGGCAGACTAACACTGAAGCTTTCTTT. Protein sequence: CASSPPGQTNTEAFF.

This chain connects TRBV19 to TRBJ2-7, with TRBD2 identical over 14 bases. The V gene end was trimmed by 10 bases and the J gene end by 0 bases; junction bases not matched to a gene: 8. This CDR3 has 16 amino acids. In germline, CDR1 is LNHDA, CDR2 SQIVND (reference sequence). The CDR3 coding sequence is TGTGCCACCGAGACTAGCGGGAGGGGGAGCTCCTACGAGCAGTACTTC. It is translated as CATETSGRGSSYEQYF.

The chain is built from TRBV5-8 and TRBJ2-2; no firm D call. The CDR3 length is 11 residues. Trimming took off 2 bases at V and 6 bases at J, with 2 bases between the two ends. The germline V gene has CDR1 SGHTS and CDR2 YDEGEE. CDR3 region: CASSFAGELFF. As DNA, the CDR3 is TGTGCCAGCAGCTTCGCCGGGGAGCTGTTTTTT.

The chain employs TRBV28 and TRBJ1-2; D is undetermined. Deletions cut 7 bases from V and 4 bases from J, with 16 bases between. This CDR3 has 14 amino acids. Germline V gene sequence: CDR1 MDHEN, CDR2 SYDVKM. This chain's CDR3 is CASTLREELYGYTF. CDR3 sequence (DNA): TGTGCCAGCACCCTAAGGGAGGAGCTCTATGGCTACACCTTC.

CDR3 in DNA: TGTGCCTGGAGGCGACAGGAAACTAATTCACCCCTCCACTTT. Translating gives CAWRRQETNSPLHF. V usage is TRBV30 and J usage is TRBJ1-6, with D perhaps TRBD1 (6 bases). Deletions cut 3 bases from V and 6 bases from J, with 12 bases between. From germline, CDR1 is GTSNPN and CDR2 SVGIG (reference sequence). The CDR3 runs 14 residues.

The genes are TRBV7-2 and TRBJ2-3; 14 bases are shared with TRBD2. Germline-derived CDR1 and CDR2 are SGHTA and FQGNSA. The length of the CDR3 is 16 residues. The V segment lost 0 bases and the J segment 7 bases; nucleotides outside the gene matches: 3. CDR3 residues: CASSLAGLAGGHTQYF. As DNA, the CDR3 is TGTGCCAGCAGCTTAGCCGGACTAGCGGGGGGTCATACGCAGTATTTT.

The chain uses TRBV24-1 and TRBJ2-1; 7 bases are shared with TRBD1. The J segment lost 2 bases and the V segment lost 3 bases, leaving 3 bases of the junction unmatched. The CDR3 contains 15 residues. Germline lookup yields CDR1 KGHDR and CDR2 SFDVKD. The chain's CDR3 is CATSDPGQPYNEQFF. The CDR3 nucleotides read TGTGCCACCAGTGATCCGGGACAGCCCTACAATGAGCAGTTCTTC.

This clone was seen a few times. The chain uses TRBV5-1 and TRBJ2-7; possibly TRBD1 for D (7 bases). The CDR3 spans 15 residues. Per the germline V gene, CDR1 is SGHRS and CDR2 is YFSETQ. V was trimmed by 4 bases and J by 1 base, leaving 15 bases between them. The CDR3 nucleotides read TGCGCCAGCAGCCCGCAGGGGGGTGCGTCCTACGAGCAGTACTTC. Its protein product is CASSPQGGASYEQYF.

V and J are TRBV7-6 and TRBJ2-1; D possibly corresponds to TRBD2 (6 bases). The length of the CDR3 is 13 residues. CDR1 and CDR2 from the germline V gene are SGHVS and FNYEAQ. V lost 2 bases, J lost 10 bases, and 12 bases lay in between. DNA of the CDR3: TGTGCCAGCAGCTTAATGGAGGCGGGGGAGCAGTTCTTC. Protein product: CASSLMEAGEQFF. Complete variable domain (other parts from reference TRBV7-6 and TRBJ2-1): GAGVSQSPRYKVTKRGQDVALRCDPISGHVSLYWYRQALGQGPEFLTYFNYEAQQDKSGLPNDRFSAERPEGSISTLTIQRTEQRDSAMYRCASSLMEAGEQFFGPGTRLTVL.